Listed here are 32 T cell receptor beta chains from one sample, sequenced in a study of T cells in localized non-small cell lung cancer. TCRdb's table, derived via immunoSEQ multiplex PCR, lists solely in-frame clones and lacks some. Of 26,000 or so clones detected, 70% to 90% appear once; the ten largest clones hold roughly 2.8%. The sequences come from peripheral blood, collected before any cancer treatment. These receptor sequences come from a woman aged 18 to 50 with stage I lung adenocarcinoma.

The V and J genes are TRBV5-1 and TRBJ2-3; TRBD1 is a possible D gene (8 bases). Germline V gene data show CDR1 as SGHRS and CDR2 as YFSETQ. CDR3 length: 16 residues. Trimming took off 4 bases at V and 4 bases at J, with 19 bases between the two ends. CDR3 sequence (DNA): TGCGCCAGCAGCCAGGGGGCGGGAGATGGGTCAGATACGCAGTATTTT. Protein sequence: CASSQGAGDGSDTQYF.

CDR3 in DNA: TGTGCCTGGAGTTCATCCTACGAGCAGTACTTC. Encoded protein: CAWSSSYEQYF. This sequence joins TRBV30 and TRBJ2-7; D uncertain. In germline, CDR1 is GTSNPN, CDR2 SVGIG (reference sequence). This CDR3 comprises 11 residues. Between the trimmed V and J ends, which lost 2 bases and 1 base, there was a span of 3 bases. Together with reference TRBV30 and TRBJ2-7, the CDR3 gives the full variable domain: SQTIHQWPATLVQPVGSPLSLECTVEGTSNPNLYWYRQAAGRGLQLLFYSVGIGQISSEVPQNLSASRPQDRQFILSSKKLLLSDSGFYLCAWSSSYEQYFGPGTRLTVT.

The rearrangement uses TRBV7-3 and TRBJ2-1; tentative D call: TRBD2 (5 bases). This CDR3 is 18 amino acids long. CDR1 SGHTA and CDR2 FQGTGA come from the germline V gene. The germline V and J ends were trimmed by 5 bases and 6 bases, with 26 bases remaining between them. DNA for the CDR3: TGTGCCAGCAGCACTAAACAGTGGGTTTTGGAAGGAGGCAATGAGCAGTTCTTC. Protein product: CASSTKQWVLEGGNEQFF.

The chain is built from TRBV7-2 and TRBJ2-7, with 8 bases identical to TRBD2. The junction had 7 bases not matched to a gene; V was cut back by 1 base and J by 2 bases. The CDR3 has 16 amino acids. Germline V gene data show CDR1 as SGHTA and CDR2 as FQGNSA. CDR3 nucleotides: TGTGCCAGCAGCTTAGTTGTGGCGGGGGGTCCCTACGAGCAGTACTTC. This gives the protein CASSLVVAGGPYEQYF.

The chain is built from TRBV9 and TRBJ2-7; perhaps TRBD1 as D (6 bases). V shed 0 bases and J shed 3 bases, with 13 bases lying between them. Germline assignment: CDR1 SGDLS and CDR2 YYNGEE. This CDR3 contains 15 residues. Here the CDR3 reads CASSVATGSGYEQYF. The CDR3 DNA reads as TGTGCCAGCAGCGTAGCTACAGGGTCGGGCTACGAGCAGTACTTC.

J is TRBJ1-4 and V is TRBV27; 10 bases agree with TRBD1. Per germline, CDR1 MNHEY and CDR2 SMNVEV (reference sequence). The V and J ends lost 2 bases and 4 bases, in that order; junction bases with no gene match: 10. CDR3 size: 18 residues. Here the CDR3 reads CASSLKATGGWDNEKLFF. In nucleotides, the CDR3 is TGTGCCAGCAGTTTAAAGGCGACAGGGGGCTGGGATAATGAAAAACTGTTTTTT.

The chain couples TRBV4-1 to TRBJ1-4; a weak D match, TRBD1 (6 bases). V was trimmed by 3 bases and J by 4 bases, leaving 9 bases between them. Per germline, CDR1 MGHRA and CDR2 YSYEKL. This CDR3 is 14 amino acids long. CDR3 DNA sequence: TGCGCCAGCAGCCAGACAGGAATTAATGAAAAACTGTTTTTT. Residues: CASSQTGINEKLFF.

The rearrangement joins TRBV4-1 to TRBJ1-5; the match to TRBD1 covers 8 bases. Germline CDR1 reads MGHRA; CDR2 reads YSYEKL. V lost 5 bases to trimming and J lost 6 bases; unmatched junction nucleotides: 6. This CDR3 has 14 residues. CDR3 sequence (DNA): TGCGCCAGCAGCGAACGGACAGGGTCTCAGCCCCAGCATTTT. It codes for CASSERTGSQPQHF.

Notes on this clone: Within the sample, other DNA sequences also encode this same CDR3. The chain uses TRBV7-9 and TRBJ2-7; 8 bases agree with TRBD2. The CDR3 loop spans 15 amino acids. V lost 4 bases to trimming and J lost 4 bases; unmatched junction nucleotides: 9. Germline V lookup: CDR1 SEHNR, CDR2 FQNEAQ (reference sequence). The CDR3 sequence is CASSSSGSASYEQYF. The CDR3 DNA sequence: TGTGCCAGCAGCTCCAGCGGGAGCGCCTCTTACGAGCAGTACTTC.

This clone was recorded a few times. This sequence joins TRBV6-5 and TRBJ1-1, with D possibly matching TRBD1 (5 bases). Germline values: CDR1 MNHEY, CDR2 SVGAGI. V gave up 2 bases and J gave up 7 bases, with 17 bases separating them. The CDR3 has 15 amino acids. CDR3 coding DNA: TGTGCCAGCAGTTACAGAGGACAAGGTAGTTTTGAAGCTTTCTTT. Its protein product is CASSYRGQGSFEAFF.

The rearrangement links TRBV28 to TRBJ2-3, with a weak D call TRBD2 (6 bases). This CDR3 contains 17 residues. CDR1 and CDR2 from the germline V gene are MDHEN and SYDVKM. Between the trimmed V and J ends, which lost 7 bases and 0 bases, there was a span of 20 bases. The CDR3 sequence: CASTIYPTGVSTDTQYF. The CDR3 DNA sequence: TGTGCCAGCACTATTTACCCAACGGGAGTAAGCACAGATACGCAGTATTTT.

The genes are TRBV5-8 and TRBJ2-1; TRBD1 is a possible D gene (5 bases). V was shortened by 0 bases and J by 5 bases, with 12 bases between the two germline ends. The CDR3 has 15 residues. In germline, CDR1 is SGHTS, CDR2 YDEGEE. CDR3: CASSLEAGKDNEQFF. For the CDR3, the DNA is TGTGCCAGCAGCTTGGAGGCAGGGAAAGACAATGAGCAGTTCTTC.

The rearrangement uses TRBV4-3 and TRBJ2-5; TRBD1 is a possible D gene (6 bases). The tail of the sequence fits TRBJ2-7 better, so the J call may be wrong. This CDR3 is 16 amino acids long. From germline, CDR1 is LGHNA and CDR2 YSLEER. The CDR3 DNA is TGCGCCAGCAGCCAAGGGACCGGGACAAGAACCTACGAGCAGTACTTC. As protein: CASSQGTGTRTYEQYF.

V usage is TRBV12-5 and J usage is TRBJ2-7; TRBD2 aligns across 11 bases. Trimming removed 7 bases from V and 3 bases from J; junction bases left unmatched: 8. Germline CDR1 is LGHNT and CDR2 is FRNRAP. This CDR3 is built from 15 residues. CDR3 sequence reads: CASAPTSGSYYEQYF. The CDR3 region has the DNA TGTGCTAGTGCCCCCACTAGCGGGAGCTACTACGAGCAGTACTTC.

This sequence joins TRBV10-3 and TRBJ2-1; 12 bases are a match to TRBD2. The CDR3 covers 16 residues. Germline loops: CDR1 ENHRY, CDR2 SYGVKD. Losses at the gene ends were 3 bases for V and 6 bases for J; bases not matched to a gene: 6. The DNA for the CDR3 is TGTGCCATCAGTGAAGGGGCTAGCGGGAGGGCCAATGAGCAGTTCTTC. Its translation: CAISEGASGRANEQFF.

V gene TRBV14 combines with J gene TRBJ2-7; either TRBD1 or TRBD2 may supply D (6 bases each). In germline, CDR1 is SGHDN, CDR2 FVKESK. This CDR3 spans 14 amino acids. V was clipped by 4 bases and J by 3 bases, with 13 bases between them. The CDR3 loop is CASSPAQGGYEQYF. For the CDR3, the DNA is TGTGCCAGCAGCCCGGCACAGGGAGGCTACGAGCAGTACTTC. The entire variable domain, with the rest obtained from reference TRBV14 and TRBJ2-7, is as follows: EAGVTQFPSHSVIEKGQTVTLRCDPISGHDNLYWYRRVMGKEIKFLLHFVKESKQDESGMPNNRFLAERTGGTYSTLKVQPAELEDSGVYFCASSPAQGGYEQYFGPGTRLTVT.

The genes are TRBV27 and TRBJ2-7, with TRBD1 matching 8 bases. The CDR3 covers 16 residues. Germline lookup yields CDR1 MNHEY and CDR2 SMNVEV (reference sequence). The V segment lost 0 bases and the J segment 1 base; nucleotides outside the gene matches: 5. The CDR3 bases are TGTGCCAGCAGTTTATCATCAGGGGACAGGTCCTACGAGCAGTACTTC. It encodes CASSLSSGDRSYEQYF.

The CDR3 region has the DNA TGTGCCTCTCTGGGAGCTTTCTTT. This sequence encodes CASLGAFF. V gene TRBV5-8 combines with J gene TRBJ1-1; D call uncertain. The CDR3 is made up of 8 amino acids. Germline values: CDR1 SGHTS, CDR2 YDEGEE. Deletions cut 10 bases from V and 10 bases from J, with 8 bases between.

The rearrangement uses TRBV10-1 and TRBJ2-3; 13 bases fit TRBD2. After removal of 4 bases from V and 3 bases from J, the junction contained 1 base not matched to a gene. The CDR3 extends over 15 amino acids. Germline values: CDR1 WNHNN, CDR2 SYGVQD (reference sequence). CDR3 residues: CASSGGLAGTDTQYF. CDR3 DNA sequence: TGCGCCAGCAGTGGGGGACTAGCGGGAACAGATACGCAGTATTTT.

The V call is TRBV2, the J call TRBJ1-4, with D maybe TRBD1 (5 bases). The germline V and J ends were trimmed by 11 bases and 0 bases, with 10 bases remaining between them. The CDR3 consists of 13 residues. Germline V gene sequence: CDR1 SNHLY, CDR2 FYNNEI. The DNA of the CDR3 is TGTGCCGGGGGTGGTGCAACTAATGAAAAACTGTTTTTT. This codes for CAGGGATNEKLFF. Looking up the rest from reference TRBV2 and TRBJ1-4 gives the full variable domain: EPEVTQTPSHQVTQMGQEVILRCVPISNHLYFYWYRQILGQKVEFLVSFYNNEISEKSEIFDDQFSVERPDGSNFTLKIRSTKLEDSAMYFCAGGGATNEKLFFGSGTQLSVL.

This chain connects TRBV29-1 to TRBJ1-2, with a tentative D call TRBD1 (6 bases). V lost 7 bases and J lost 2, with 14 bases in between. Germline CDR1 is SQVTM and CDR2 is ANQGSEA. CDR3 length equals 13 residues. CDR3 bases: TGCAGCGCGTCCACAGGGACCAACTATGGCTACACCTTC. It codes for CSASTGTNYGYTF.

V is TRBV7-2 and J is TRBJ1-1, with a weak D call TRBD1 (6 bases). The length of the CDR3 is 15 residues. Germline CDR1 is SGHTA and CDR2 is FQGNSA. The V end lost 3 bases, the J end lost 4 bases, and 15 bases lay between the germline ends. The CDR3 bases are TGTGCCAGCAGCTTCACAGGGAGCGGGGGCACTGAAGCTTTCTTT. Translated, it gives CASSFTGSGGTEAFF.

The V gene is TRBV20-1, the J gene TRBJ2-7; D gene unclear. Germline CDR1 is DFQATT and CDR2 is SNEGSKA (reference sequence). The length of the CDR3 is 9 residues. Trimming removed 6 bases at V and 12 bases at J, with 12 bases between. CDR3 loop: CSAAPGLYF. CDR3 DNA: TGCAGTGCAGCCCCAGGTCTGTACTTC.

The chain uses TRBV4-2 and TRBJ2-5; D is uncertain. The germline V gene encodes CDR1 LGHNA and CDR2 YNFKEQ. The CDR3 runs 13 residues. Between the trimmed V and J ends, which lost 0 bases and 4 bases, there was a span of 6 bases. CDR3 amino acids: CASSQDRGETQYF. The CDR3 bases are TGTGCCAGCAGCCAAGATCGCGGAGAGACCCAGTACTTC.

This clone was counted a single time. The V and J genes are TRBV7-9 and TRBJ1-2, with D perhaps matching TRBD1 (5 bases). CDR1 SEHNR and CDR2 FQNEAQ come from the germline V gene (reference sequence). V was clipped by 2 bases and J by 4 bases, with 14 bases between them. There are 15 residues in the CDR3. The CDR3 nucleotides are TGTGCCAGCAGCTTAACCCCAGGGCGCTTCTATGGCTACACCTTC. This translates into CASSLTPGRFYGYTF.

This chain links TRBV7-2 with TRBJ2-5; the match to TRBD2 covers 14 bases. J lost 4 bases, V lost 5 bases, and 9 bases had no gene match. The germline V gene encodes CDR1 SGHTA and CDR2 FQGNSA. The CDR3 contains 17 residues. Here the CDR3 reads CASSPIGLAGGGETQYF. The CDR3 DNA is TGTGCCAGCAGCCCCATTGGACTAGCGGGAGGCGGAGAGACCCAGTACTTC.

The rearrangement joins TRBV6-6 to TRBJ1-2, with D unresolved. This CDR3 contains 12 residues. Germline V lookup: CDR1 MNHNY, CDR2 SVGAGI (reference sequence). Trimming stripped 6 bases from V and 0 bases from J, with 5 bases between. As DNA, the CDR3 is TGTGCCAGCAGGACACCTAACTATGGCTACACCTTC. As protein: CASRTPNYGYTF.

This clone was detected once. The gene calls are TRBV4-3 and TRBJ1-6; D is unresolved. Per germline, CDR1 LGHNA and CDR2 YSLEER. This CDR3 has 13 amino acids. The V end lost 0 bases, the J end lost 8 bases, and 5 bases lay between the germline ends. The CDR3 spells CASSQDRDSPLHF. CDR3 DNA: TGCGCCAGCAGCCAAGATCGGGATTCACCCCTCCACTTT.

The genes are TRBV28 and TRBJ2-1; D remains unclear. V lost 3 bases, J lost 6 bases, and 12 bases lay in between. This CDR3 spans 14 amino acids. The germline V gene has CDR1 MDHEN and CDR2 SYDVKM. CDR3 residues: CASSFPQGINEQFF. CDR3 coding DNA: TGTGCCAGCAGTTTCCCCCAAGGGATCAATGAGCAGTTCTTC. Together with reference TRBV28 and TRBJ2-1, the CDR3 gives the full variable domain: DVKVTQSSRYLVKRTGEKVFLECVQDMDHENMFWYRQDPGLGLRLIYFSYDVKMKEKGDIPEGYSVSREKKERFSLILESASTNQTSMYLCASSFPQGINEQFFGPGTRLTVL.

The V call is TRBV6-1, the J call TRBJ2-3; D may correspond to TRBD1 or TRBD2 (5 bases each). The CDR3 is made up of 16 amino acids. The germline V gene has CDR1 MNHNS and CDR2 SASEGT. V shed 3 bases and J shed 4 bases, with 17 bases lying between them. The CDR3 loop reads CASSEALGAYADTQYF. The CDR3 coding sequence is TGTGCCAGCAGTGAGGCCCTCGGGGCATACGCAGATACGCAGTATTTT.

The chain combines TRBV30 with TRBJ1-1; D is undetermined. The ends were cut back, 6 bases at V and 7 bases at J, with 15 bases in the middle. Germline CDR1 reads GTSNPN; CDR2 reads SVGIG (reference sequence). The CDR3 has 12 residues. In DNA, the CDR3 is TGTGCCTGCAAAACGAGTGTCGGTGAAGCTTTCTTT. Protein: CACKTSVGEAFF.

The table lists this clone with a count of one. The chain couples TRBV28 to TRBJ1-3; weak D call: TRBD1 (6 bases). V lost 3 bases, J lost 1 base, and 13 bases lay in between. The CDR3 loop spans 16 amino acids. CDR1 and CDR2 (germline): MDHEN, SYDVKM. The chain's CDR3 is CASSFLLTGSGNTIYF. As DNA, the CDR3 is TGTGCCAGCAGTTTCCTTCTTACAGGGTCTGGAAACACCATATATTTT. The variable domain in full, completed from reference TRBV28 and TRBJ1-3, reads DVKVTQSSRYLVKRTGEKVFLECVQDMDHENMFWYRQDPGLGLRLIYFSYDVKMKEKGDIPEGYSVSREKKERFSLILESASTNQTSMYLCASSFLLTGSGNTIYFGEGSWLTVV.